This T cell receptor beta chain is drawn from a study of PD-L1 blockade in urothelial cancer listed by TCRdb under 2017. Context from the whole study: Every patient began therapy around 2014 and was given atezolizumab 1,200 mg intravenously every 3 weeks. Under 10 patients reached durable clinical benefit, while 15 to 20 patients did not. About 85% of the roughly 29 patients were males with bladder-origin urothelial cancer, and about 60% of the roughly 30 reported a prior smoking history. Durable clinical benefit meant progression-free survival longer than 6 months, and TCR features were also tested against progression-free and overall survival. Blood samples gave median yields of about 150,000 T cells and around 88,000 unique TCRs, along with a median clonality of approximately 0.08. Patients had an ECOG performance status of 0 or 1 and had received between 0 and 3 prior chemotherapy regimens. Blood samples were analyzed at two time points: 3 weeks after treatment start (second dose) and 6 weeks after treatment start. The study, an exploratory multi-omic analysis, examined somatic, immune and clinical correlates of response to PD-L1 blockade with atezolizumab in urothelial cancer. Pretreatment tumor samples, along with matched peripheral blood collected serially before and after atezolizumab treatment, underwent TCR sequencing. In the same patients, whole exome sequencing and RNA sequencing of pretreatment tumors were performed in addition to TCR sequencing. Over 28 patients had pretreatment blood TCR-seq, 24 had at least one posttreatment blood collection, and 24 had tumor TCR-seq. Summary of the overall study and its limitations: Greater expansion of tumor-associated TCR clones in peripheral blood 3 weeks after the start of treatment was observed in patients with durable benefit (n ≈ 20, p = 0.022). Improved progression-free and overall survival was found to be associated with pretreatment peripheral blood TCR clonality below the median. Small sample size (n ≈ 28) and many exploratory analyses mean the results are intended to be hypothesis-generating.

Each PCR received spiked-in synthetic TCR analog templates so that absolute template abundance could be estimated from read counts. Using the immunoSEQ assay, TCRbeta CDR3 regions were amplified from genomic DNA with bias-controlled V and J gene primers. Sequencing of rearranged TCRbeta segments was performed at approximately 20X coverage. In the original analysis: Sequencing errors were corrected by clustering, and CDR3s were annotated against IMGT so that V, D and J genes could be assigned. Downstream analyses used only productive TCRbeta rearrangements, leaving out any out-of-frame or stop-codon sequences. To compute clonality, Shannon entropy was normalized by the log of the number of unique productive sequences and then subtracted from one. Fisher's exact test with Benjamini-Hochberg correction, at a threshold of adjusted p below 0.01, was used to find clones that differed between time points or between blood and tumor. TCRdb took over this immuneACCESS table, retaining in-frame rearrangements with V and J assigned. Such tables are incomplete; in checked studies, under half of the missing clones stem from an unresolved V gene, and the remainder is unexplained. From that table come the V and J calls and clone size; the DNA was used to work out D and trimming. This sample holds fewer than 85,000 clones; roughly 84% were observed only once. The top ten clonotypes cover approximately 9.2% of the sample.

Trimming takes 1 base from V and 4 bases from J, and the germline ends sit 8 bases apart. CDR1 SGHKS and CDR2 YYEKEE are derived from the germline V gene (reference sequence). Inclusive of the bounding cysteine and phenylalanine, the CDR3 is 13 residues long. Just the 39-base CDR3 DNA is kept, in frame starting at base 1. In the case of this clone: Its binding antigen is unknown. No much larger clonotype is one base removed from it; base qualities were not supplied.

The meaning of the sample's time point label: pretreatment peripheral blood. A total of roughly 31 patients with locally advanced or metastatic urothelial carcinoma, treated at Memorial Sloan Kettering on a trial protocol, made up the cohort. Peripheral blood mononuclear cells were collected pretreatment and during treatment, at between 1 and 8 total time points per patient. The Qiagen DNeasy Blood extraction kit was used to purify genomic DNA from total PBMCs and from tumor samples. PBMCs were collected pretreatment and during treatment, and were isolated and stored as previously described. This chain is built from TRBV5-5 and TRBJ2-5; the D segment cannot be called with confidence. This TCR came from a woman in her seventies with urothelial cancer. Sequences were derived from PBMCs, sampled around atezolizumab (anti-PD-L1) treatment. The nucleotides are TGTGCCAGCAGCTTGAAGCCGGTAGAGACCCAGTACTTC. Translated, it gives CASSLKPVETQYF.